The next 21 T cell receptor beta chains were all read from a single sample in a study of blood T cell repertoires in COVID-19. Assay: immunoSEQ multiplex PCR; the TCRdb copy retains only in-frame clones and omits some. The sample has around 160,000 clones; 84% are singletons. Sequenced material: peripheral blood. The receptor set was obtained from a human donor in a cohort sampled during active COVID-19.

The rearrangement links TRBV9 to TRBJ2-3; TRBD2 is a possible D gene (6 bases). This CDR3 region has 15 residues. The germline gives CDR1 SGDLS, CDR2 YYNGEE. V was cut by 3 bases and J by 4 bases, with 15 bases left in between. As DNA, the CDR3 is TGTGCCAGCAGCGGAGGGGACTCCCGGGCAGATACGCAGTATTTT. Protein sequence: CASSGGDSRADTQYF. The whole variable domain, filled in from reference TRBV9 and TRBJ2-3, reads DSGVTQTPKHLITATGQRVTLRCSPRSGDLSVYWYQQSLDQGLQFLIQYYNGEERAKGNILERFSAQQFPDLHSELNLSSLELGDSALYFCASSGGDSRADTQYFGPGTRLTVL.

V is TRBV20-1 and J is TRBJ2-3; 10 nucleotides agree with TRBD2. The trim removed 3 bases at V and 6 bases at J, leaving 6 bases unmatched. Germline V CDR1 and CDR2: DFQATT, SNEGSKA (reference sequence). CDR3 size: 14 residues. The CDR3 nucleotides are TGCAGTGCTAGTAAGCGGGGGGGCCTGGATACGCAGTATTTT. This codes for CSASKRGGLDTQYF.

V gene TRBV5-4 combines with J gene TRBJ2-7; 7 nucleotides line up with TRBD1. This CDR3 has 14 residues. Trimming cost V 4 bases and J 2 bases; bases outside gene matches: 6. Germline loops: CDR1 SGHNT, CDR2 YYREEE (reference sequence). CDR3 residues: CASSVTGQTYEQYF. As DNA, the CDR3 is TGTGCCAGCAGCGTGACGGGACAGACCTACGAGCAGTACTTC.

The V call is TRBV6-5, the J call TRBJ1-6; D is possibly TRBD1 (5 bases). Trimming removed 8 bases from V and 7 bases from J, with 15 bases in between. This CDR3 spans 14 amino acids. CDR1 MNHEY and CDR2 SVGAGI come from the germline V gene. In DNA, the CDR3 is TGTGCCAGCCAGATCTCCCAGGGAAATTCACCCCTCCACTTT. Protein sequence: CASQISQGNSPLHF.

V is TRBV19 and J is TRBJ1-1; D is unclear. In germline, CDR1 is LNHDA, CDR2 SQIVND (reference sequence). Trimming cost V 7 bases and J 0 bases, with 15 bases left between them. This CDR3 is 15 amino acids long. CDR3 amino acids: CASNPTRFLNTEAFF. CDR3 coding DNA: TGTGCCAGTAATCCGACTCGGTTTTTGAACACTGAAGCTTTCTTT.

This clone has a handful of counts. The gene calls are TRBV12-3 or TRBV12-4 and TRBJ1-6; D remains unclear. This CDR3 has 13 amino acids. V lost 3 bases and J 8 bases, leaving 8 bases between the germline ends. This chain's CDR3 is CASSLYEDSPLHF. The CDR3 bases are TGTGCCAGCAGTTTGTACGAGGATTCACCCCTCCACTTT.

The rearrangement joins TRBV4-2 to TRBJ2-3, with 12 bases fitting TRBD2. The CDR3 sequence is 15 residues long. CDR1 is LGHNA, CDR2 YNFKEQ, per germline. Trimming took 3 bases from V and 4 from J; bases not matched to a gene: 2. The CDR3 region is CASSQLAGGPDTQYF. The CDR3 DNA reads TGTGCCAGCAGCCAGCTAGCGGGGGGGCCAGATACGCAGTATTTT.

The CDR3 DNA reads TGTGCCAGCTCACCACTCCAGGGTATGACCGGGGAGCTGTTTTTT. It translates to CASSPLQGMTGELFF. This chain joins TRBV18 and TRBJ2-2, with D possibly TRBD1 on 5 matching bases. The germline CDR1 and CDR2 sequences are KGHSH and LQKENI. V lost 1 base and J lost 5, with 11 bases in between. The CDR3 extends over 15 amino acids. Full variable domain (remainder filled in from reference TRBV18 and TRBJ2-2): NAGVMQNPRHLVRRRGQEARLRCSPMKGHSHVYWYRQLPEEGLKFMVYLQKENIIDESGMPKERFSAEFPKEGPSILRIQQVVRGDSAAYFCASSPLQGMTGELFFGEGSRLTVL.

The rearrangement uses TRBV7-8 and TRBJ2-3, with TRBD2 matching over 11 bases. The CDR3 contains 14 residues. Germline lookup yields CDR1 SGHVS and CDR2 FQNEAQ. J was trimmed by 12 bases and V by 4 bases; bases with no gene match: 9. The CDR3 DNA reads TGTGCCAGCAGCTCTAGCGGGGGGCCCCAAGTACAGTATTTT. Protein product: CASSSSGGPQVQYF.

The genes are TRBV5-1 and TRBJ2-5; D unresolved. V lost 5 bases and J 5 bases, leaving 13 bases between the germline ends. The germline V gene has CDR1 SGHRS and CDR2 YFSETQ. The CDR3 totals 13 residues. CDR3 sequence: CASRPTPPETQYF. In DNA, the CDR3 is TGCGCCAGCAGACCGACACCCCCGGAGACCCAGTACTTC.

V and J are TRBV21-1 and TRBJ1-5; the D call of TRBD1 is as the table states it, not checked on the DNA. TRBV21-1 is a pseudogene segment. This CDR3 is built from 14 residues. CDR3: CASSRDSPNQPQHF. The CDR3 bases are TGTGCCAGCAGTAGGGACAGTCCAAATCAGCCCCAGCATTTT.

The chain has TRBV5-5 and TRBJ1-3; TRBD1 might be the D (6 bases). The CDR3 is made up of 15 amino acids. Germline V lookup: CDR1 SGHKS, CDR2 YYEKEE (reference sequence). V was clipped by 4 bases and J by 0 bases, with 11 bases between them. The CDR3 spells CASSPTGYSGNTIYF. DNA of the CDR3: TGTGCCAGCAGCCCGACAGGCTACTCTGGAAACACCATATATTTT. The entire variable domain, with the rest obtained from reference TRBV5-5 and TRBJ1-3, is as follows: DAGVTQSPTHLIKTRGQQVTLRCSPISGHKSVSWYQQVLGQGPQFIFQYYEKEERGRGNFPDRFSARQFPNYSSELNVNALLLGDSALYLCASSPTGYSGNTIYFGEGSWLTVV.

V is TRBV7-2 and J is TRBJ1-6; no clear D. Germline assignment: CDR1 SGHTA and CDR2 FQGNSA. This CDR3 has 12 amino acids. Trimming left V 5 bases short and J 14 bases short, with 13 bases between. CDR3 in amino acids: CASSPTVPTLHF. CDR3 coding DNA: TGTGCCAGCAGCCCCACTGTACCCACCCTCCACTTT.

A remark on this clone: The junction shows a germline mismatch at one end, possibly a read error. The chain combines TRBV6-6 with TRBJ1-5, with TRBD1 as a possible D gene (6 bases). The CDR3 runs to 13 residues. The germline gives CDR1 MNHNY, CDR2 SVGAGI (reference sequence). The CDR3 DNA reads TGTGCCAGCAGGGGGGCGAGCAACCAGCCCCAGCATTTT. Translated, it gives CASRGASNQPQHF.

The chain combines TRBV6-6 with TRBJ2-7; D might be TRBD2 (7 bases). Germline loops: CDR1 MNHNY, CDR2 SVGAGI (reference sequence). Trimming removed 6 bases at V and 2 bases at J, with 17 bases between. The CDR3 runs 15 residues. The CDR3 DNA reads as TGTGCCAGCAGCCGCAAGGGGGGGCTCCCCTACGAGCAGTACTTC. Its protein is CASSRKGGLPYEQYF.

J is TRBJ2-1 and V is TRBV5-6, with TRBD2 matching over 10 bases. The CDR3 sequence is 17 residues long. Germline-derived CDR1 and CDR2 are SGHDT and YYEEEE. V lost 4 bases to trimming and J lost 4 bases; unmatched junction nucleotides: 11. CDR3 region: CASSLRVAGGLYNEQFF. DNA of the CDR3: TGTGCCAGCAGCCTGCGGGTAGCGGGGGGCCTATACAATGAGCAGTTCTTC. Variable domain in full (rest from reference TRBV5-6 and TRBJ2-1): DAGVTQSPTHLIKTRGQQVTLRCSPKSGHDTVSWYQQALGQGPQFIFQYYEEEERQRGNFPDRFSGHQFPNYSSELNVNALLLGDSALYLCASSLRVAGGLYNEQFFGPGTRLTVL.

This chain joins TRBV7-3 and TRBJ2-1; no definite D call. The CDR3 covers 15 residues. Germline loops: CDR1 SGHTA, CDR2 FQGTGA. Trimming cost V 6 bases and J 0 bases, with 12 bases left between them. The CDR3 here is CASSPAPSSYNEQFF. The CDR3 region has the DNA TGTGCCAGCAGTCCCGCACCGAGCTCCTACAATGAGCAGTTCTTC.

The chain recombines TRBV5-1 with TRBJ1-4; D call uncertain. The V gene's germline CDR1 is SGHRS and CDR2 YFSETQ. With 3 bases removed from V and 8 bases from J, the gap between germline ends came to 14 bases. There are 14 residues in the CDR3. In DNA, the CDR3 is TGCGCCAGCAGCTCAGCGGGCGCGAAGGAAAAACTGTTTTTT. Translating it yields CASSSAGAKEKLFF.

The genes are TRBV6-5 and TRBJ2-7; D possibly corresponds to TRBD2 (5 bases). The CDR3 is 14 amino acids. Trimming removed 5 bases at V and 6 bases at J, with 17 bases between. The V gene's germline CDR1 is MNHEY and CDR2 SVGAGI. The CDR3 loop reads CASSRRSPPSEQYF. In DNA, the CDR3 is TGTGCCAGCAGTCGGAGGAGCCCTCCAAGCGAGCAGTACTTC.

The gene calls are TRBV2 and TRBJ2-7; 10 positions agree with TRBD2. This CDR3 contains 15 residues. V lost 7 bases and J lost 4; bases outside the gene matches: 10. Germline V gene sequence: CDR1 SNHLY, CDR2 FYNNEI. The CDR3 DNA reads TGTGCCAGCATCATAGCGGGGGGCCAAGGGTACGAGCAGTACTTC. Protein: CASIIAGGQGYEQYF.

J is TRBJ1-1 and V is TRBV12-3 or TRBV12-4; D ambiguous. This CDR3 contains 13 residues. V lost 3 bases to trimming and J lost 0 bases, with 5 bases between them. CDR3 nucleotides: TGTGCCAGCAGTTTTACGGTGAACACTGAAGCTTTCTTT. It codes for CASSFTVNTEAFF.